A selection of T cell receptor beta chains follows, all from one sample in a study of OX40 agonist ivuxolimab in advanced cancers. Measured with immunoSEQ multiplex PCR; TCRdb has only the in-frame clones, and not every one. This table holds more than 45,000 clones, about 88% found once. The sequences come from CD4+ or CD8+ T cells sorted from blood, collected in a trial of the OX40 agonist ivuxolimab. All receptors come from an adult with an advanced solid tumor such as melanoma, head and neck, liver or kidney cancer. Each CDR3 is given with its conserved first and last residue. Each record gives: V gene, J gene, D gene, CDR3 protein. The D gene is left open where the match is weak.

TRBV6-6	TRBJ2-3	TRBD1	CASSLDRGDTDTQYF
TRBV5-1	TRBJ1-1	NA	CASSFGDTEAFF
TRBV5-1	TRBJ2-3	NA	CASSSGLHSTDTQYF
TRBV27	TRBJ2-3	NA	CAAGIRGLETDTQYF
TRBV28	TRBJ1-2	TRBD1	CASSSGQDYGYTF
TRBV5-1	TRBJ2-5	TRBD1	CASSLTGTGRETQYF
TRBV10-3	TRBJ2-3	NA	CAIREQRKDTQYF
TRBV10-2	TRBJ2-3	NA	CAIRLTSRTDTQYF
TRBV7-2	TRBJ1-1	NA	CASSSGGKIAFF
TRBV30	TRBJ2-7	NA	CAWTMGGNYEQYF
TRBV5-5	TRBJ1-1	NA	CASSSLLQRNTEAFF
TRBV6-4	TRBJ1-2	NA	CASSDPRKEANYGYTF
TRBV10-1	TRBJ2-7	NA	CASSEIGPYEQYF
TRBV5-4	TRBJ2-2	NA	CASSTSLENTGELFF
TRBV11-2	TRBJ2-3	NA	CASSTRLLLGHTQYF
TRBV28	TRBJ2-6	NA	CASSIVGANVLTF
TRBV19	TRBJ2-1	NA	CASSRGNSYNEQFF
TRBV2	TRBJ2-5	TRBD1	CASSSGTGGGETQYF
TRBV10-3	TRBJ2-2	NA	CAISPSQGGFTGELFF
TRBV2	TRBJ2-7	TRBD1	CASSGQGEGEQYF
TRBV7-3	TRBJ2-3	TRBD2	CASSLGGSGSTDTQYF
TRBV13	TRBJ2-3	NA	CASRGNGGTDTQYF
TRBV6-1	TRBJ1-5	NA	CASSAPPQPQHF
TRBV5-1	TRBJ1-2	NA	CASSLEPLNGEHTF
TRBV15	TRBJ2-3	NA	CATSRDFGRDSQYF
TRBV18	TRBJ1-2	NA	CASSPGQYYGYTF
TRBV7-9	TRBJ2-2	TRBD1	CASSPTGGVGTGELFF
TRBV5-1	TRBJ2-3	TRBD2	CASSLAIRGRATDTQYF
TRBV7-8	TRBJ1-2	TRBD1	CASSLRGTALIGAGYTF
TRBV4-1	TRBJ2-3	NA	CASSQAQVDTQYF
TRBV29-1	TRBJ1-5	NA	CSVVSGSNQPQHF
TRBV7-9	TRBJ2-2	TRBD1	CASSLPDRAGTGELFF
TRBV10-2	TRBJ2-1	TRBD2	CASSASGSGNEQFF
TRBV6-6	TRBJ2-3	TRBD2	CASSLTSVEDTQYF
TRBV4-1	TRBJ1-4	TRBD1	CASSQPGTGGREKLFF
TRBV10-3	TRBJ2-3	NA	CAISELSGDLTDTQYF
TRBV5-6	TRBJ2-1	TRBD1	CASSDSVRGPPRDEQFF
TRBV6-5	TRBJ1-2	NA	CASSYGGTGDYGYTF
TRBV28	TRBJ1-5	NA	CASSRVWGGGGNQPQHF
TRBV5-6	TRBJ1-1	NA	CASSLEGRLNTEAFF
TRBV7-8	TRBJ2-1	TRBD2	CASSLRDYGEQFF
TRBV18	TRBJ2-7	NA	CASSPGLSFYEQYF
TRBV30	TRBJ2-5	NA	CAWSARETQYF
TRBV5-4	TRBJ2-3	NA	CASSLAPYTRVADTQYF
TRBV19	TRBJ2-7	TRBD2	CASSSPGTSANEQYF
TRBV19	TRBJ1-5	TRBD1	CASTQRDSYSNQPQHF
TRBV5-1	TRBJ2-3	NA	CASSLEADTQYF
TRBV30	TRBJ2-5	NA	CAWSFSARAGETQYF
TRBV28	TRBJ2-7	NA	CASSFPADPYEQYF
TRBV7-9	TRBJ1-3	TRBD1	CASSSDRGSGNTIYF
TRBV29-1	TRBJ2-1	TRBD2	CSVGSSGSGYNEQFF